The clone carrying this T cell receptor beta chain has only a few counts. Its antigen is still unknown. As every portion of the isolated RNA was reverse transcribed, the sequencing read expressed TCRB transcripts. Profiled with immunoSEQ multiplex PCR; TCRdb holds only in-frame clones, not every one. The sample has approximately 140,000 clones, roughly 7.2% seen once; the top ten hold around 1.5%. CD45RO/CCR7/CD25/CD127/CD95/CD27 staining was used to isolate CD4+ naive, central memory, regulatory and stem cell-like memory cells by sorting. Trimming left V 4 bases short and J 2 bases short, with 13 bases between. CDR3 length equals 14 residues. The V gene's germline CDR1 is SQVTM and CDR2 ANQGSEA. The data were taken from a study of beta chain features in type 1 diabetes. Across the whole study: All samples combined gave 90 million to 130 million sorted cells for examination. The study, taken as a whole, reports: TCRB CDR3s were moderately but significantly shorter in Type 1 diabetes patients in all four CD4+ subsets. Fewer insertions but more deletions were seen at VDJ junctions in type 1 diabetes patients.

Sequenced input: central memory CD4+ T cells from blood. This clonotype was obtained from a woman aged 25 to 39 in good health. This chain connects TRBV29-1 to TRBJ2-3; D might be TRBD1 (5 bases). This CDR3 is CSVVGALATDTQYF. CDR3 nucleotide sequence: TGCAGCGTTGTTGGGGCTTTGGCCACAGATACGCAGTATTTT.